This T cell receptor (beta chain) derives from a study of T cell repertoires in cytomegalovirus infection. Study context: As its CMV epitopes, the study selected recently identified HLA-C-restricted and well-studied HLA-B-restricted targets.

This clonotype was picked up a small number of times. The target antigen is unknown. Whole-study findings and limits: CMV carriers having the relevant HLA were flagged by cumulative public TCR beta family frequency.

TCRdb analysed the reads with MiXCR anew, one entry per CDR3 protein. The repertoire consists of 550,000 to 850,000 distinct CDR3 sequences, with 30% to 40% occurring once and the leading ten covering roughly 18%. Trimming pared 7 bases from V and 4 bases from J, leaving 9 bases between. The CDR3 extends over 12 amino acids. CDR1 and CDR2 (germline): SGHVS, FNYEAQ. The receptor comes from a human donor in good health (CMV status not recorded). Some clones in this sample may be carry-over from other donors' samples. The starting material was cultured PBMCs, obtained from culture after CMV antigen stimulation. The V call is TRBV7-6, the J call TRBJ2-3; D remains ambiguous. CDR3 DNA: TGTGCCAGCACCACGACTCCAGATACGCAGTATTTT. Translation: CASTTTPDTQYF.